A single sample is the source of the 11 T cell receptor beta chains below, sequenced in a study of cytotoxic CD8 clonotypes in ibrutinib-treated CLL. TCRdb's table, derived via immunoSEQ multiplex PCR, lists solely in-frame clones and lacks some. This sample carries 150,000 or so clones, roughly 90% of them seen once, and the ten largest clones take 3%. Sequenced here: PBMCs, sampled at disease progression, from a patient treated with ibrutinib. These receptors were collected from a human donor with chronic lymphocytic leukemia.

The gene calls are TRBV19 and TRBJ1-1; TRBD1 matches at 8 bases. CDR1 is LNHDA and CDR2 is SQIVND in the germline V gene (reference sequence). The CDR3 sequence is 14 residues long. Trimming at V came to 6 bases and at J to 4 bases, leaving 7 bases not matched to a gene. The CDR3 coding sequence is TGTGCCAGTAGCAAAGACAGGGGAGGCACTGAAGCTTTCTTT. Its protein is CASSKDRGGTEAFF.

The gene calls are TRBV5-4 and TRBJ2-7, with a tentative D call TRBD2 (5 bases). Trimming removed 0 bases from V and 7 bases from J, with 5 bases in between. CDR3 length: 11 residues. From germline, CDR1 is SGHNT and CDR2 YYREEE (reference sequence). CDR3 DNA sequence: TGTGCCAGCAGCTTGGGAGGGGAGCAGTACTTC. This codes for CASSLGGEQYF. Filled out from reference TRBV5-4 and TRBJ2-7, the complete variable domain reads ETGVTQSPTHLIKTRGQQVTLRCSSQSGHNTVSWYQQALGQGPQFIFQYYREEENGRGNFPPRFSGLQFPNYSSELNVNALELDDSALYLCASSLGGEQYFGPGTRLTVT.

The chain couples TRBV29-1 to TRBJ1-1, with D unresolved. Trimming removed 5 bases from V and 1 base from J, with 14 bases in between. Germline V lookup: CDR1 SQVTM, CDR2 ANQGSEA. The CDR3 is 14 residues long. The CDR3 nucleotides are TGCAGCGTTAAGAAGGTAGGGCCGAACACTGAAGCTTTCTTT. This sequence encodes CSVKKVGPNTEAFF. Filled out from reference TRBV29-1 and TRBJ1-1, the complete variable domain reads SAVISQKPSRDICQRGTSLTIQCQVDSQVTMMFWYRQQPGQSLTLIATANQGSEATYESGFVIDKFPISRPNLTFSTLTVSNMSPEDSSIYLCSVKKVGPNTEAFFGQGTRLTVV.

V is TRBV5-8 and J is TRBJ1-5; 9 bases map to TRBD1. Germline V gives CDR1 SGHTS, CDR2 YDEGEE. V lost 4 bases and J lost 3; bases outside the gene matches: 8. The CDR3 extends over 16 amino acids. CDR3 sequence: CASSLSGQGPNQPQHF. As DNA, the CDR3 is TGTGCCAGCAGCCTATCTGGACAGGGGCCCAATCAGCCCCAGCATTTT. The variable domain in full, with the rest retrieved from reference TRBV5-8 and TRBJ1-5, is EAGVTQSPTHLIKTRGQQATLRCSPISGHTSVYWYQQALGLGLQFLLWYDEGEERNRGNFPPRFSGRQFPNYSSELNVNALELEDSALYLCASSLSGQGPNQPQHFGDGTRLSIL.

The chain couples TRBV7-6 to TRBJ1-1, with D hard to call. This CDR3 region has 15 residues. Germline assignment: CDR1 SGHVS and CDR2 FNYEAQ. Trimming left V 3 bases short and J 3 bases short, with 14 bases between. This CDR3 reads CASSFLGPEDTEAFF. The DNA for the CDR3 is TGTGCCAGCAGCTTCCTCGGCCCCGAAGACACTGAAGCTTTCTTT.

V is TRBV19 and J is TRBJ2-7, with D perhaps TRBD1 (6 bases). Germline values: CDR1 LNHDA, CDR2 SQIVND (reference sequence). V lost 4 bases to trimming and J lost 2 bases, with 9 bases between them. The CDR3 is made up of 13 amino acids. The CDR3 DNA is TGTGCCAGTAGTAGGGACATTGCCTACGAGCAGTACTTC. Its translation: CASSRDIAYEQYF. The complete variable domain, with remaining parts taken from reference TRBV19 and TRBJ2-7, reads DGGITQSPKYLFRKEGQNVTLSCEQNLNHDAMYWYRQDPGQGLRLIYYSQIVNDFQKGDIAEGYSVSREKKESFPLTVTSAQKNPTAFYLCASSRDIAYEQYFGPGTRLTVT.

The chain joins TRBV4-3 to TRBJ1-5, with D unclear. The CDR3 consists of 17 residues. Between the trimmed V and J ends, which lost 0 bases and 4 bases, there was a span of 16 bases. Germline CDR1 and CDR2: LGHNA and YSLEER. The CDR3 loop reads CASSQDISVNQNQPQHF. DNA of the CDR3: TGCGCCAGCAGCCAAGATATTTCGGTTAACCAAAATCAGCCCCAGCATTTT.

CDR3 loop: CATAGGISWEQYF. The CDR3 DNA reads TGTGCCACCGCAGGGGGAATCTCTTGGGAGCAGTACTTC. The genes are TRBV15 and TRBJ2-7; 7 bases align to TRBD1. The germline V gene has CDR1 LNHNV and CDR2 YYDKDF (reference sequence). The CDR3 runs to 13 residues. Trimming removed 8 bases from V and 7 bases from J; junction bases left unmatched: 11. Based on the CDR3 plus reference TRBV15 and TRBJ2-7, the full variable domain is DAMVIQNPRYQVTQFGKPVTLSCSQTLNHNVMYWYQQKSSQAPKLLFHYYDKDFNNEADTPDNFQSRRPNTSFCFLDIRSPGLGDTAMYLCATAGGISWEQYFGPGTRLTVT.

The V gene is TRBV7-2, the J gene TRBJ2-3; TRBD2 agrees at 10 bases. The CDR3 contains 19 residues. J lost 4 bases, V lost 1 base, and 14 bases had no gene match. The germline V gene encodes CDR1 SGHTA and CDR2 FQGNSA. The CDR3 loop is CASSLGLLASGSWADTQYF. The CDR3 DNA follows: TGTGCCAGCAGCTTAGGCCTGTTGGCTAGCGGGAGTTGGGCAGATACGCAGTATTTT.

This rearrangement joins TRBV9 to TRBJ2-7; D may be TRBD2 (6 bases). Trimming shortened V by 4 bases and J by 2 bases, and 16 bases separated the two germline ends. There are 15 residues in the CDR3. Germline V gives CDR1 SGDLS, CDR2 YYNGEE. The CDR3 nucleotides read TGTGCCAGCAGCCCGTCTGGGGCGGGACCCTACGAGCAGTACTTC. This sequence encodes CASSPSGAGPYEQYF.

The rearrangement joins TRBV7-6 to TRBJ2-7, with a possible D match to TRBD1 (6 bases). With 4 bases removed from V and 3 bases from J, the gap between germline ends came to 16 bases. The CDR3 runs 15 residues. CDR1 is SGHVS, CDR2 FNYEAQ, per germline. The DNA of the CDR3 is TGTGCCAGCAGCTCTTCCGGGACACCGAACTACGAGCAGTACTTC. Protein sequence: CASSSSGTPNYEQYF.